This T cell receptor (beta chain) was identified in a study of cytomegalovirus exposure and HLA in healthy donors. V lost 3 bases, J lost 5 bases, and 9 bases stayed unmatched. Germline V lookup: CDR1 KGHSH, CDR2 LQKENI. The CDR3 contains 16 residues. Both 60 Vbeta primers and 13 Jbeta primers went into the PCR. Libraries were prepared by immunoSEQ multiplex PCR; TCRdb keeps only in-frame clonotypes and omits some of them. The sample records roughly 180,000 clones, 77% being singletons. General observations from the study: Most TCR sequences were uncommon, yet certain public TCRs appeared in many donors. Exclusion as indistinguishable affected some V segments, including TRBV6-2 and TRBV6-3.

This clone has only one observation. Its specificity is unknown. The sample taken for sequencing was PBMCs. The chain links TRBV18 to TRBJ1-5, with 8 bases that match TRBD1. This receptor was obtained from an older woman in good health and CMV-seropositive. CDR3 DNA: TGTGCCAGCTCACCCGCGGCAGGGGGCATGGATCAGCCCCAGCATTTT. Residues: CASSPAAGGMDQPQHF.